This T cell receptor (beta chain) is drawn from a study of Ad26.COV2.S vaccination and SARS-CoV-2 variants. Comments on this clone: Antigen specificity is unknown.

Using immunoSEQ multiplex PCR, the repertoire was profiled, and TCRdb retains in-frame clones only, with some absent. This table has approximately 300,000 clones, 70% to 90% appearing once. General study findings and limits: Vaccine recipients had higher spike-specific TCR breadth than placebo recipients.

The CDR3 spans 16 residues. With V trimmed by 1 base and J by 5 bases, 5 bases remained unmatched. Germline V gene data show CDR1 as SGHTA and CDR2 as FQGNSA. Noted treatment: some 20 received Ad26.COV2.S at low or high dose, single or two shots; about 5 received placebo; per-sample allocation not given. Day 63 after the first injection of vaccine or placebo was the sampling time. Ad26 vector vaccine expressed Wuhan-strain SARS-CoV-2 spike. This sequence joins TRBV7-2 and TRBJ2-2; 9 positions agree with TRBD1. The clonotype was recovered from a person aged 18-60 years who received the Ad26.COV2.S COVID-19 vaccine or a placebo. Source: peripheral blood, taken in a trial of Ad26.COV2.S vaccine versus placebo. The CDR3 region has the DNA TGTGCCAGCAGCTTAGTGGGACAGGGATTGACCGGGGAGCTGTTTTTT. This codes for CASSLVGQGLTGELFF.